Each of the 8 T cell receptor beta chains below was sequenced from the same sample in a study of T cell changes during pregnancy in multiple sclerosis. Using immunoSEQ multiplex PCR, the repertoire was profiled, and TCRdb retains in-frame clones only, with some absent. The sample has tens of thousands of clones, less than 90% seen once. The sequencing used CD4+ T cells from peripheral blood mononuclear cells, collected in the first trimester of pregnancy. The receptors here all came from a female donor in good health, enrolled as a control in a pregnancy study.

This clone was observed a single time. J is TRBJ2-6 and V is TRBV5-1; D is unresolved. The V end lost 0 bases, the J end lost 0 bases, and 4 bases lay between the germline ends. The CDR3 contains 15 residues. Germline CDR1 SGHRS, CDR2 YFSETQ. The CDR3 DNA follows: TGCGCCAGCAGCTTGGCCAGCTCTGGGGCCAACGTCCTGACTTTC. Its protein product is CASSLASSGANVLTF.

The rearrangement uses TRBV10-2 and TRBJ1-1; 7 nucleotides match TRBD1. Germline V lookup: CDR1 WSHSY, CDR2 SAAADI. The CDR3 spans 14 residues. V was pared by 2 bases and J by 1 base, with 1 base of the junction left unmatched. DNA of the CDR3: TGCGCCAGCAGTGAGGGGACAGCGAACACTGAAGCTTTCTTT. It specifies CASSEGTANTEAFF.

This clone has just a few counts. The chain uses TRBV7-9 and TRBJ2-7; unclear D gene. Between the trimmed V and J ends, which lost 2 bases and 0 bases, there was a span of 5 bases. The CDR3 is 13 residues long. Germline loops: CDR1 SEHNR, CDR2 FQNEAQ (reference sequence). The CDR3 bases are TGTGCCAGCAGCTTACCCCTCTCCTACGAGCAGTACTTC. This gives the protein CASSLPLSYEQYF.

This chain's CDR3 is CASSLEGDTNQPQHF. The CDR3 nucleotides read TGTGCCAGCAGCTTAGAGGGGGACACCAATCAGCCCCAGCATTTT. The chain uses TRBV7-9 and TRBJ1-5; tentatively, D is TRBD1 (6 bases). CDR3 length: 15 residues. Trimming shortened V by 1 base and J by 3 bases, and 10 bases separated the two germline ends. Germline V gene data show CDR1 as SEHNR and CDR2 as FQNEAQ (reference sequence).

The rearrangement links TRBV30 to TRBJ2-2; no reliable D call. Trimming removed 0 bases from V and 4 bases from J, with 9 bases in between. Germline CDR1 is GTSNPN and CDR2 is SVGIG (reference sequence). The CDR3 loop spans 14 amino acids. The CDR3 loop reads CAWSVSVGTGELFF. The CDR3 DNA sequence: TGTGCCTGGAGTGTCTCGGTCGGCACCGGGGAGCTGTTTTTT.

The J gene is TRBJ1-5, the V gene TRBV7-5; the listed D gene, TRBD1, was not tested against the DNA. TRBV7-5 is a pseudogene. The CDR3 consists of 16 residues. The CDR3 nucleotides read TGTGCCAGAAGCTGGGGTATCGACAGGGCTCGGCAGCCCCAGCATTTT. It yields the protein CARSWGIDRARQPQHF.

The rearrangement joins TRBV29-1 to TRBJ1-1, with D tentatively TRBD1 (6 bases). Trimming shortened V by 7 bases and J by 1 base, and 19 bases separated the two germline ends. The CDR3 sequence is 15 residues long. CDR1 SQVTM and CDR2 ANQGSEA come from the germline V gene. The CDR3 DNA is TGCAGCGCCTCGAGGGCAGGGGTATGGAACACTGAAGCTTTCTTT. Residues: CSASRAGVWNTEAFF.

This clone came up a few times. The CDR3 sequence is CASSYAFGGSGNTIYF. CDR3 bases: TGTGCCAGCAGCTACGCTTTCGGCGGCTCTGGAAACACCATATATTTT. V gene TRBV5-8 combines with J gene TRBJ1-3; D gene ambiguous. V dropped 3 bases and J dropped 0 bases, with 13 bases sitting between them. The CDR3 has 16 amino acids. From germline, CDR1 is SGHTS and CDR2 YDEGEE.